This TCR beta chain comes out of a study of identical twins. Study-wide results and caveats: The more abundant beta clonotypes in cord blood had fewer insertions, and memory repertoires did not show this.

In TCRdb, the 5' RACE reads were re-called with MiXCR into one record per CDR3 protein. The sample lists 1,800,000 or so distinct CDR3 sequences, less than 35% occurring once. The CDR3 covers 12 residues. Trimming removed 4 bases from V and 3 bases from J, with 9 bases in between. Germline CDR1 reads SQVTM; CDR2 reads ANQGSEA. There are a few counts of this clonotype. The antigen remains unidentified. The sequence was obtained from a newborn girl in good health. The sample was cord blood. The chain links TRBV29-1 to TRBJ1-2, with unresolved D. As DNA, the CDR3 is TGCAGCGTTGCGGACGGCTACTATGGCTACACCTTC. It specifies CSVADGYYGYTF.